The source of this TCR beta chain is a study of T cell responses to AZD1222 COVID-19 vaccine. The study, taken as a whole, reports: In a largely white British group with more females than males, clonal diversity was possibly underestimated.

From germline, CDR1 is SGHNT and CDR2 YYREEE (reference sequence). The CDR3 has 11 amino acids. V lost 7 bases to trimming and J lost 0 bases, with 4 bases between them. The method was immunoSEQ multiplex PCR; TCRdb's version includes in-frame clones alone and lacks a portion of them. The repertoire holds 130,000 or so clones, with 70% to 90% as singletons. On this clone itself: Its specificity is not known.

Timing groups of about 4 and about 12 weeks for second doses were pooled. This clonotype originated in an adult who received the AZD1222 COVID-19 vaccine. The rearrangement joins TRBV5-4 to TRBJ1-1; D not certain. The material sequenced was peripheral blood, taken 28 days after the second AZD1222 dose. The CDR3 reads CASVVNTEAFF. DNA of the CDR3: TGTGCCAGCGTTGTGAACACTGAAGCTTTCTTT.